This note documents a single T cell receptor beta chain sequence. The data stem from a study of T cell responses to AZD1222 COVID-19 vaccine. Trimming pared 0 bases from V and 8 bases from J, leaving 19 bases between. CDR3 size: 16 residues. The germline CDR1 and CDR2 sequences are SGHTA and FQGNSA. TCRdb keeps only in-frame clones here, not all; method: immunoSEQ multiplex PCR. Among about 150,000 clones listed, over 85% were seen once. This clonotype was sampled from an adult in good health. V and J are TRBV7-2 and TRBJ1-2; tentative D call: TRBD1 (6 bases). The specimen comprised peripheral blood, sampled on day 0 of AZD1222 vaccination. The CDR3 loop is CASSLALGDRGGGYTF. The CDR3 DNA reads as TGTGCCAGCAGCTTAGCGCTGGGCGATAGGGGGGGCGGCTACACCTTC.